A selection of T cell receptor beta chains follows, all from one sample in a study of high-grade serous ovarian cancer treatment subgroups. Repertoires were generated with immunoSEQ multiplex PCR, while TCRdb's copy carries only in-frame clones and drops some. This table has approximately 6,600 clones, 75% to 85% appearing once. The sequencing input was tumor tissue. Receptors originate from a human donor with high-grade serous ovarian cancer. Both conserved end residues are part of each CDR3. The D gene is left open where the match is weak. The size of a clone is reported for some rows only, either as once, few or many, or as a class for expanded clones.

CDR3 DNA | CDR3 protein | clone size | V gene | D gene | J gene
TGTGCCAGCAGCTTAGGACTAGCGGGGGGAAGCTCTGGGGCCAACGTCCTGACTTTC | CASSLGLAGGSSGANVLTF | . | TRBV7-2 | TRBD2 | TRBJ2-6
TGCGCCGGGGGGGTTTGGGACTATGGCTACACCTTC | CAGGVWDYGYTF | once | TRBV5-1 | . | TRBJ1-2
TGTGCCAGCACCCCGTCTAGCGGGAGCCACAATGAGCAGTTCTTC | CASTPSSGSHNEQFF | . | TRBV9 | TRBD2 | TRBJ2-1
TGTGCCAGCAGCCTCGGCCTTGCCAATGAGCAGTTCTTC | CASSLGLANEQFF | . | TRBV7-8 | . | TRBJ2-1
TGCGCCAGCAGGGGACTGGGCTCCTACGAGCAGTACTTC | CASRGLGSYEQYF | . | TRBV5-1 | . | TRBJ2-7
TGTGCCAGCAGTTTAGGAGGGCGCATCTATGGCTACACCTTC | CASSLGGRIYGYTF | . | TRBV27 | . | TRBJ1-2
TGTGCCAGCAGTGTACTAGCCAGCTCCTACAATGAGCAGTTCTTC | CASSVLASSYNEQFF | . | TRBV6-1 | . | TRBJ2-1
TGTGCTAGTGGTTTGACATTCCCAGGGGACGAGCAGTACTTC | CASGLTFPGDEQYF | large | TRBV12-5 | . | TRBJ2-7
TGTGCCAGCAGTGGGACTAGCGGGAGGGCCATCGGGGAGCTGTTTTTT | CASSGTSGRAIGELFF | . | TRBV28 | TRBD2 | TRBJ2-2
TGTGCCACCTCGGGGGGGGCTCTCACTAATGAAAAACTGTTTTTT | CATSGGALTNEKLFF | . | TRBV6-5 | . | TRBJ1-4